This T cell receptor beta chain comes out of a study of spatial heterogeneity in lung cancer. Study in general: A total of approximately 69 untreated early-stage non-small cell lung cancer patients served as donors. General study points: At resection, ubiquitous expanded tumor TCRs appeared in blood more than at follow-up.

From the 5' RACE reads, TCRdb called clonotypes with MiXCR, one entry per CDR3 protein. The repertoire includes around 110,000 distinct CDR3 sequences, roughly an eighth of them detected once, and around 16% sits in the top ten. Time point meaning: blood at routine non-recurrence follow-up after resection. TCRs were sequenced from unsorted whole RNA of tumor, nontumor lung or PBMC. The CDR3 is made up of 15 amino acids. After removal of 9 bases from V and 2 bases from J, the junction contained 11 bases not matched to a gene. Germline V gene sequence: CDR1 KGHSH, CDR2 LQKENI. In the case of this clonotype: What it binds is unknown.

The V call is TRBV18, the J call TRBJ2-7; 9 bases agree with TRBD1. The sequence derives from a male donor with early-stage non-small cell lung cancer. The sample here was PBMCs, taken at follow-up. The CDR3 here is CASSSRDREPYEQYF. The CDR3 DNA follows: TGTGCCAGTTCCTCCCGGGACAGGGAGCCCTACGAGCAGTACTTC.